Reported below is one T cell receptor (beta chain). TCRdb re-called the RT-PCR reads through MiXCR, storing one row per CDR3 protein. This table holds about 680,000 distinct CDR3 sequences, 14% found once. V was pared by 1 base and J by 0 bases, with 8 bases of the junction left unmatched. The CDR3 runs to 17 residues. Sequencing was carried out using memory CD4+ T cells from blood. The chain joins TRBV12-3 or TRBV12-4 to TRBJ2-5, with 7 bases aligning to TRBD2. This sequence was found in a female donor in good health, serving as a healthy control. CDR3: CASSLGGRAWNQETQYF. As DNA, the CDR3 is TGTGCCAGCAGTTTAGGGGGGAGGGCGTGGAACCAAGAGACCCAGTACTTC.